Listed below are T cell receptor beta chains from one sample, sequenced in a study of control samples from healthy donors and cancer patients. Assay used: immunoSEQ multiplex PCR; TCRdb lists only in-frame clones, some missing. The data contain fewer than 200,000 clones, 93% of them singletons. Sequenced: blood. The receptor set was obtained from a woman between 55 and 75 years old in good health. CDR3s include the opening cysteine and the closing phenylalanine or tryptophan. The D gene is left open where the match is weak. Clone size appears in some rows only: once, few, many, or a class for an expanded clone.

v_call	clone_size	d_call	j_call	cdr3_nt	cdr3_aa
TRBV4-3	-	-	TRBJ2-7	TGCGCCAGCAGCCAAGGCCCGGGAAACTACGAGCAGTACTTC	CASSQGPGNYEQYF
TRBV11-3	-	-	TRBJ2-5	TGTGCCAGCAGCCTCCGGAGCGGCGAGGCCCAGTACTTC	CASSLRSGEAQYF
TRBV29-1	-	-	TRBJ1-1	TGCAGCGGAGGTCAACAGTTGAACACTGAAGCTTTCTTT	CSGGQQLNTEAFF
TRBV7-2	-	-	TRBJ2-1	TGTGCCAGCAGCTTAGAAGGTGACACCTACAATGAGCAGTTCTTC	CASSLEGDTYNEQFF
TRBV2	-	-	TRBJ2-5	TGTGCCACCCTGGGGGGAGATCAAGAGACCCAGTACTTC	CATLGGDQETQYF
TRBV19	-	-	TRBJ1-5	TGTGCCAGTAGGGATAGCAATCAGCCCCAGCATTTT	CASRDSNQPQHF
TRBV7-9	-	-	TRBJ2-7	TGTGCCAGCAGCTTGGGGACGGGTGAACCTTACGAGCAGTACTTC	CASSLGTGEPYEQYF
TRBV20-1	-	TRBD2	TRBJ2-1	TGCAGTGCTAGTCCCCTTCCGGGACTAGCGGGGGATACATCCTACAATGAGCAGTTCTTC	CSASPLPGLAGDTSYNEQFF
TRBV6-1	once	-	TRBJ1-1	TGTGCCAGCAGTGAAGCCTACGGACAGATCATTGGGAACACTGAAGCTTTCTTT	CASSEAYGQIIGNTEAFF
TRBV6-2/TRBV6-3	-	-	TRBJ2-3	TGTGCCAGCAGTTCTGTCTTTCCGCGGGGGACACACACAGATACGCAGTATTTT	CASSSVFPRGTHTDTQYF
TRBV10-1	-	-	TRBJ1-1	TGCGCCAGCAGTGAGTCGCGGATTTCTGAAGCTTTCTTT	CASSESRISEAFF
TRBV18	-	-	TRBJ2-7	TGTGCCAGCTCACCAAGGGGGGACAGCGGAATCTACGAGCAGTACTTC	CASSPRGDSGIYEQYF
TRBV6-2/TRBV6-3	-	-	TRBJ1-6	TGTGCCAGCAGTTCGGACCTTAGCCTCCACTTT	CASSSDLSLHF
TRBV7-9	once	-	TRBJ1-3	TGTGCCAGCAGCAGTGAGGCGGGAAACACCATATATTTT	CASSSEAGNTIYF
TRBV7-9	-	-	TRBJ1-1	TGTGCCAGCAGCTTAAGGCAGGGTCCGTCTGAAGCTTTCTTT	CASSLRQGPSEAFF
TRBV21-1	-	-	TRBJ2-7	TGTGCCAGCAGCAAAAACCCCGGGACAGAGGACGAAACTACCTACGAGCAGTACTTC	CASSKNPGTEDETTYEQYF
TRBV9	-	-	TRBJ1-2	TGTGCCAGCAGCGTAGGCCCGGGCTATTTAAATGGCTACACCTTC	CASSVGPGYLNGYTF
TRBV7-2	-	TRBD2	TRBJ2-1	TGTGCCAGCAGCTTACAGCGGGGCTCCTACAATGAGCAGTTCTTC	CASSLQRGSYNEQFF
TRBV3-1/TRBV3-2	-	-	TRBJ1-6	TGTGCCCGGGGAAGGAGTCCCAGCCTCTATAATTCACCCCTCCACTTT	CARGRSPSLYNSPLHF
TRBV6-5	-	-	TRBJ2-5	TGTGCCAGCAGCTCAGGGAGGGAGACCCAGTACTTC	CASSSGRETQYF
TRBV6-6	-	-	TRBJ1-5	TGTGCCAGCAGTTCTCACCACCTCGGGGAGCCCCAGCATTTT	CASSSHHLGEPQHF
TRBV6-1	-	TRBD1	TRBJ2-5	TGTGCCAGCAGTGAAGTTAATTGGGACAGCGCTTTCCAAGAGACCCAGTACTTC	CASSEVNWDSAFQETQYF
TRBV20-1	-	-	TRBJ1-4	TGCAGTGCTAACCCGAATGAAAAACTGTTTTTT	CSANPNEKLFF
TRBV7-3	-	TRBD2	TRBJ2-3	TGTGCCAGCAGCCCTGTGTCGGCGGGGGGAGATACGCAGTATTTT	CASSPVSAGGDTQYF
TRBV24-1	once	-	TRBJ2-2	TGTGCCACCAGCCTAGGCGGGGAGCTGTTTTTT	CATSLGGELFF
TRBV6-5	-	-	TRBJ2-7	TGTGCCAGCAGTTACGGGCAGGCGAGCTCCTACGAGCAGTACTTC	CASSYGQASSYEQYF
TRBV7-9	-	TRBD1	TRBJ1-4	TGTGCCAGCAGCACAGGGGACTCCGGGAGGGAAAAACTGTTTTTT	CASSTGDSGREKLFF